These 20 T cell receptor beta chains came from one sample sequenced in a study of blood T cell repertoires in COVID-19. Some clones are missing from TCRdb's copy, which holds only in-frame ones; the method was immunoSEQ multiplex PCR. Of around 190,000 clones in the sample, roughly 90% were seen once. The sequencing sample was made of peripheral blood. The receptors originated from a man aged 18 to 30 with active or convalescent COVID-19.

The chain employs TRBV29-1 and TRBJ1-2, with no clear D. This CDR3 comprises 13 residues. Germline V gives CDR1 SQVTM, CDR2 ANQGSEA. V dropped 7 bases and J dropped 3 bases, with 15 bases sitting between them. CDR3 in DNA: TGCAGCGCCACCACCCCGAGCGACTATGGCTACACCTTC. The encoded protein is CSATTPSDYGYTF.

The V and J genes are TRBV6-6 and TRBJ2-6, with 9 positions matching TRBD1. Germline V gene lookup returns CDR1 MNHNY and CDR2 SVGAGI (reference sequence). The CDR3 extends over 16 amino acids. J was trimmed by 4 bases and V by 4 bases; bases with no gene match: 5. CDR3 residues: CASSWTGARGANVLTF. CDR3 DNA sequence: TGTGCCAGCAGTTGGACAGGGGCTCGCGGGGCCAACGTCCTGACTTTC.

The chain's CDR3 is CASSSLTSSDEQFF. DNA of the CDR3: TGTGCCAGCAGCTCCTTGACTAGTTCCGATGAGCAGTTCTTC. The rearrangement uses TRBV7-2 and TRBJ2-1; possibly TRBD2 for D (6 bases). V lost 4 bases, J lost 8 bases, and 15 bases lay in between. The CDR3 totals 14 residues. From germline, CDR1 is SGHTA and CDR2 FQGNSA.

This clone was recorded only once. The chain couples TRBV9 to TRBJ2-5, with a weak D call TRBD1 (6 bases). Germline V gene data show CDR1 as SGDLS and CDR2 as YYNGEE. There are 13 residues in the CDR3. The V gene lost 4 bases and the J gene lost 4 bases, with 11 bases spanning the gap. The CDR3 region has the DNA TGTGCCAGCAGCCGGGACACCCTAGAGACCCAGTACTTC. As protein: CASSRDTLETQYF.

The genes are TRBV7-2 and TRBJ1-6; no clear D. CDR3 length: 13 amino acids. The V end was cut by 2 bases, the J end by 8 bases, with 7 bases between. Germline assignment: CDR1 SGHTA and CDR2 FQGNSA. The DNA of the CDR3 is TGTGCCAGCAGCTTACGATCGGATTCACCCCTCCACTTT. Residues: CASSLRSDSPLHF.

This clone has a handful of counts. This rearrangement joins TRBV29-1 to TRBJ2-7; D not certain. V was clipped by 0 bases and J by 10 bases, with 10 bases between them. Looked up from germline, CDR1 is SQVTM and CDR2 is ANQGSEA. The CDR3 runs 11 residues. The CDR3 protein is CSVEDGGTQYF. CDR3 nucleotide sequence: TGCAGCGTTGAAGATGGCGGCACTCAGTACTTC.

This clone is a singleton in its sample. In DNA, the CDR3 is TGTGCCAGTAGTATAGAAGGACTAGCGGGAGGTTCGGCCGGGGAGCTGTTTTTT. Amino acids: CASSIEGLAGGSAGELFF. V usage is TRBV19 and J usage is TRBJ2-2; 14 bases match TRBD2. The germline V gene encodes CDR1 LNHDA and CDR2 SQIVND (reference sequence). CDR3 length: 18 residues. V dropped 0 bases and J dropped 6; count of bases not matched to a gene: 6.

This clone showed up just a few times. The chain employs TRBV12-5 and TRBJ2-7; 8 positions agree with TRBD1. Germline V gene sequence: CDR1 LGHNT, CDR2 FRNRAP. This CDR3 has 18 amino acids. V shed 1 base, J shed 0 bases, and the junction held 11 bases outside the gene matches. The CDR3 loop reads CASGLAQGARANSYEQYF. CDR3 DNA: TGTGCTAGTGGTTTGGCCCAGGGGGCCAGGGCAAACTCCTACGAGCAGTACTTC.

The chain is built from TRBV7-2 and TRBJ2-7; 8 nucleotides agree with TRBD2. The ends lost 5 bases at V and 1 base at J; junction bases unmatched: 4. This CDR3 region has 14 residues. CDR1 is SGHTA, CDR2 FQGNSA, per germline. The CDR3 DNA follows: TGTGCCAGCAGCCCATTAGCGGGGTCCTACGAGCAGTACTTC. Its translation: CASSPLAGSYEQYF. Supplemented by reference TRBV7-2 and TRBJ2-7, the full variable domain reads GAGVSQSPSNKVTEKGKDVELRCDPISGHTALYWYRQSLGQGLEFLIYFQGNSAPDKSGLPSDRFSAERTGGSVSTLTIQRTQQEDSAVYLCASSPLAGSYEQYFGPGTRLTVT.

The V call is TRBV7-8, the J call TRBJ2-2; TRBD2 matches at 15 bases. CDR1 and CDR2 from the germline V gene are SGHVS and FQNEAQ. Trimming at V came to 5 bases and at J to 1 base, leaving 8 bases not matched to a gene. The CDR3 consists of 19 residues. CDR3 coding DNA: TGTGCCAGCAGCGCCCCACCGGGACTAGCGGGAGGGAACACCGGGGAGCTGTTTTTT. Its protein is CASSAPPGLAGGNTGELFF.

The CDR3 bases are TGTGCCAGCAGCGTAGGGGCAGGGGGCGGAAACTATGGCTACACCTTC. Amino acid sequence: CASSVGAGGGNYGYTF. The chain joins TRBV9 to TRBJ1-2, with 8 nucleotides matching TRBD1. V was pared by 0 bases and J by 2 bases, with 6 bases of the junction left unmatched. CDR1 and CDR2 from the germline V gene are SGDLS and YYNGEE. This CDR3 contains 16 residues.

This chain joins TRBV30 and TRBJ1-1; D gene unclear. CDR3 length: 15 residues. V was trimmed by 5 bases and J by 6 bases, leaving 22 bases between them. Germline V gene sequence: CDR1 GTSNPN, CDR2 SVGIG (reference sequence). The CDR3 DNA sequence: TGTGCCTGGGGTAACCCCGGGCGGCGGGTCGCTGAAGCTTTCTTT. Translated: CAWGNPGRRVAEAFF.

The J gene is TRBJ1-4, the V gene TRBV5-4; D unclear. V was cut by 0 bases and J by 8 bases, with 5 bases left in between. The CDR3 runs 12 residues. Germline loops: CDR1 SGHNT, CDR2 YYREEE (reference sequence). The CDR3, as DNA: TGTGCCAGCAGCTTGGCAGGCGAAAAACTGTTTTTT. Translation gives CASSLAGEKLFF.

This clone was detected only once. CDR3 bases: TGCAGCGTTGAACAGAACAATGAGCAGTTCTTC. It specifies CSVEQNNEQFF. The rearrangement uses TRBV29-1 and TRBJ2-1; D not certain. With 2 bases removed from V and 5 bases from J, the gap between germline ends came to 4 bases. The CDR3 totals 11 residues. Germline V gene lookup returns CDR1 SQVTM and CDR2 ANQGSEA.

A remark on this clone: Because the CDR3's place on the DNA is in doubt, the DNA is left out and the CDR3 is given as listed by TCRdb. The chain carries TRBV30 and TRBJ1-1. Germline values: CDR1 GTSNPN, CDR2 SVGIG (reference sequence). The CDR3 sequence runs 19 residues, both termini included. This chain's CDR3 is CAWSVLRRGPGFMNTEAFF.

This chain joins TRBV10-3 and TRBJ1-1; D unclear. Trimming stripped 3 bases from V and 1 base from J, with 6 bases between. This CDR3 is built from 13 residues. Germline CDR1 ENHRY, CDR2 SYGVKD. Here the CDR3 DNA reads TGTGCCATCAGTGACATTTCGAACACTGAAGCTTTCTTT. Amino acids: CAISDISNTEAFF.

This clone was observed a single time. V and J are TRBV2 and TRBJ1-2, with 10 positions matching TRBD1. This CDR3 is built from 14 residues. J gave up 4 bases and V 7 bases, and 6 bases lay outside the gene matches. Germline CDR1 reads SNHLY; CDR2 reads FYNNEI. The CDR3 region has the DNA TGTGCCAGCACCCCGGACAGGGGGACCTATGGCTACACCTTC. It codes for CASTPDRGTYGYTF.

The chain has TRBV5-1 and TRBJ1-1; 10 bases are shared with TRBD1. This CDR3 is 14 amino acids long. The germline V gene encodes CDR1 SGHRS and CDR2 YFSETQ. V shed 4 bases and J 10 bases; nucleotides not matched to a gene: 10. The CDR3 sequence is CASSEWTGGLGAFF. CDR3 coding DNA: TGCGCCAGCAGCGAATGGACAGGGGGTTTGGGAGCTTTCTTT.

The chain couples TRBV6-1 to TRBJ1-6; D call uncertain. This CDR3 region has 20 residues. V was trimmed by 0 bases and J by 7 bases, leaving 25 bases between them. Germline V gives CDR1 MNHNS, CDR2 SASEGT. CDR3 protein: CASSEAHVFYKPLANSPLHF. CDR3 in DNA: TGTGCCAGCAGTGAAGCGCACGTCTTTTACAAACCTCTAGCCAATTCACCCCTCCACTTT.

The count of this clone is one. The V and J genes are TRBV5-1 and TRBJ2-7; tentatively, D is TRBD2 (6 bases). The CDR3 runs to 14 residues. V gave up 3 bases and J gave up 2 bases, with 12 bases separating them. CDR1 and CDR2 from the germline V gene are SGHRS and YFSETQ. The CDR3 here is CASSWRDGTYEQYF. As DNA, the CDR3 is TGCGCCAGCAGCTGGAGGGACGGAACCTACGAGCAGTACTTC.